One sample yielded the 10 T cell receptor beta chains listed below, sequenced in a study of blood T cell repertoires in COVID-19. The table came from immunoSEQ multiplex PCR; TCRdb's copy has only in-frame clones and leaves some out. The sample has 140,000 or so clones, about 76% seen once. Input material: peripheral blood. All receptors derive from a human donor in a cohort sampled during active COVID-19.

The rearrangement joins TRBV6-2 or TRBV6-3 to TRBJ2-3, with 7 bases that match TRBD2. The germline gives CDR1 MNHEY, CDR2 SVGEGT. This CDR3 contains 15 residues. The ends lost 2 bases at V and 6 bases at J; junction bases unmatched: 8. The CDR3 DNA follows: TGTGCCAGCAGTTACGTGGCGGGAGTATCCGATACGCAGTATTTT. It is translated as CASSYVAGVSDTQYF.

This clone was found once. The chain couples TRBV2 to TRBJ1-1; D not certain. Trimming stripped 4 bases from V and 1 base from J, with 10 bases between. CDR1 SNHLY and CDR2 FYNNEI come from the germline V gene. This CDR3 has 14 amino acids. The chain's CDR3 is CASSVYAGNTEAFF. The CDR3 DNA is TGTGCCAGCAGTGTATATGCAGGGAACACTGAAGCTTTCTTT. Full variable domain (missing parts from reference TRBV2 and TRBJ1-1): EPEVTQTPSHQVTQMGQEVILRCVPISNHLYFYWYRQILGQKVEFLVSFYNNEISEKSEIFDDQFSVERPDGSNFTLKIRSTKLEDSAMYFCASSVYAGNTEAFFGQGTRLTVV.

The chain couples TRBV7-8 to TRBJ2-7, with a weak D call TRBD2 (7 bases). Between the trimmed V and J ends, which lost 2 bases and 8 bases, there was a span of 16 bases. This CDR3 region has 14 residues. Germline assignment: CDR1 SGHVS and CDR2 FQNEAQ. CDR3 DNA sequence: TGTGCCAGCAGCTTAAGGGGGGAGGGTACGAAGCAGTACTTC. It is translated as CASSLRGEGTKQYF.

The rearrangement uses TRBV9 and TRBJ1-3, with D possibly matching TRBD1 (6 bases). The V end was cut by 0 bases, the J end by 7 bases, with 11 bases between. The CDR3 totals 14 residues. Germline V gene lookup returns CDR1 SGDLS and CDR2 YYNGEE. CDR3 residues: CASSVAGQGNTIYF. The CDR3 coding sequence is TGTGCCAGCAGCGTAGCGGGCCAGGGGAACACCATATATTTT.

This clone was picked up a small number of times. The rearrangement links TRBV10-2 to TRBJ2-7; a weak D match, TRBD1 (6 bases). Trimming shortened V by 8 bases and J by 7 bases, and 21 bases separated the two germline ends. The CDR3 runs 14 residues. In germline, CDR1 is WSHSY, CDR2 SAAADI. The CDR3 nucleotides are TGCGCCAGCCGTTCTCTAGCAGGGGAGAGTGAGCAGTACTTC. Residues: CASRSLAGESEQYF.

In its sample, this clone was seen a few times. V gene TRBV5-5 combines with J gene TRBJ1-4; 7 bases map to TRBD1. The ends lost 5 bases at V and 3 bases at J; junction bases unmatched: 7. Germline V gene lookup returns CDR1 SGHKS and CDR2 YYEKEE (reference sequence). CDR3 length: 15 residues. The CDR3 region has the DNA TGTGCCAGCAGGCCAACAGGGGAACCTAATGAAAAACTGTTTTTT. It codes for CASRPTGEPNEKLFF.

The chain recombines TRBV5-1 with TRBJ2-5, with 8 bases that match TRBD1. In germline, CDR1 is SGHRS, CDR2 YFSETQ. J gave up 4 bases and V 1 base, and 9 bases lay outside the gene matches. The CDR3 runs 16 residues. The CDR3 sequence: CASSLNGQGRGETQYF. The CDR3 DNA follows: TGCGCCAGCAGCTTGAACGGACAGGGTCGAGGAGAGACCCAGTACTTC. Looking up the rest from reference TRBV5-1 and TRBJ2-5 gives the full variable domain: KAGVTQTPRYLIKTRGQQVTLSCSPISGHRSVSWYQQTPGQGLQFLFEYFSETQRNKGNFPGRFSGRQFSNSRSEMNVSTLELGDSALYLCASSLNGQGRGETQYFGPGTRLLVL.

The gene calls are TRBV19 and TRBJ2-2; D is perhaps TRBD1 (5 bases). The CDR3 has 14 residues. CDR1 LNHDA and CDR2 SQIVND come from the germline V gene (reference sequence). Trimming pared 9 bases from V and 3 bases from J, leaving 14 bases between. The CDR3 reads CASRWGPDTGELFF. The DNA of the CDR3 is TGTGCCAGCCGTTGGGGCCCGGACACCGGGGAGCTGTTTTTT.

The rearrangement joins TRBV7-9 to TRBJ2-6, with D unclear. CDR3 size: 18 residues. Per germline, CDR1 SEHNR and CDR2 FQNEAQ (reference sequence). Deletions cut 4 bases from V and 0 bases from J, with 16 bases between. For the CDR3, the DNA is TGTGCCAGCAGCTACATGACAAGTACTTTCTCTGGGGCCAACGTCCTGACTTTC. Translated, it gives CASSYMTSTFSGANVLTF.

The chain links TRBV5-1 to TRBJ1-3, with D unresolved. The length of the CDR3 is 15 residues. Germline V gives CDR1 SGHRS, CDR2 YFSETQ. V was shortened by 1 base and J by 7 bases, with 15 bases between the two germline ends. The CDR3 reads CASSLSWVEGNTIYF. DNA of the CDR3: TGCGCCAGCAGCTTGTCCTGGGTAGAGGGCAACACCATATATTTT.